Shown below are 20 T cell receptor beta chains from a single sample sequenced in a study of CD8+CD57+ T cells in acquired aplastic anemia. The sequenced patients had an expansion of CD8+CD57+ cells seen by flow cytometry. TCR beta VDJ and CDR3 profiles were obtained from a genomic DNA template. TCRdb re-called the reads through MiXCR, storing one row per CDR3 protein. The sample has about 98,000 distinct CDR3 sequences, roughly two thirds seen once. Sequencing input: sorted CD4+, CD8+, or CD8+CD57+ T cells (not recorded which) from PBMCs. These receptors were obtained from a human donor with aplastic anemia.

V and J are TRBV5-1 and TRBJ1-2; D ambiguous. Trimming took off 2 bases at V and 6 bases at J, with 11 bases between the two ends. The germline V gene has CDR1 SGHRS and CDR2 YFSETQ. The CDR3 extends over 13 amino acids. The CDR3 sequence: CASSFAGGDGYTF. The CDR3 bases are TGCGCCAGCAGCTTTGCAGGAGGTGATGGCTACACCTTC. The full variable domain, in which reference TRBV5-1 and TRBJ1-2 provide the parts outside the CDR3, is KAGVTQTPRYLIKTRGQQVTLSCSPISGHRSVSWYQQTPGQGLQFLFEYFSETQRNKGNFPGRFSGRQFSNSRSEMNVSTLELGDSALYLCASSFAGGDGYTFGSGTRLTVV.

The CDR3 sequence is CASSLDPMNTEAFF. Written as DNA, the CDR3 is TGTGCCAGCAGCTTAGACCCGATGAACACTGAAGCTTTCTTT. The chain employs TRBV7-2 and TRBJ1-1; D ambiguous. The ends were cut back, 1 base at V and 0 bases at J, with 6 bases in the middle. The CDR3 is made up of 14 amino acids. Germline CDR1 SGHTA, CDR2 FQGNSA.

The chain joins TRBV4-2 to TRBJ2-7; TRBD2 matches at 11 bases. Unmatched junction bases numbered 7, after V lost 4 bases and J lost 2 bases. Looked up from germline, CDR1 is LGHNA and CDR2 is YNFKEQ. This CDR3 region has 16 residues. CDR3: CASSREVAGGAYEQYF. Written as DNA, the CDR3 is TGTGCCAGCAGCCGTGAGGTAGCGGGGGGGGCCTACGAGCAGTACTTC.

The rearrangement links TRBV10-1 to TRBJ2-7; the D gene is possibly TRBD1 (6 bases). Between the trimmed V and J ends, which lost 2 bases and 3 bases, there was a span of 11 bases. Germline loops: CDR1 WNHNN, CDR2 SYGVQD (reference sequence). This CDR3 has 14 amino acids. The CDR3 DNA reads TGCGCCAGCAGTGAGGTACTAGGGGGCTACGAGCAGTACTTC. Translation gives CASSEVLGGYEQYF.

The chain has TRBV25-1 and TRBJ1-2; TRBD1 might be the D (5 bases). The CDR3 runs to 14 residues. Germline CDR1 and CDR2: MGHDK and SYGVNS. The ends were cut back, 5 bases at V and 1 base at J, with 11 bases in the middle. In DNA, the CDR3 is TGTGCCAGCAGTACTCCTGGGGGTAACTATGGCTACACCTTC. Translating gives CASSTPGGNYGYTF.

This clonotype was counted only a few times. The chain recombines TRBV7-2 with TRBJ1-6; D remains unclear. Germline CDR1 is SGHTA and CDR2 is FQGNSA. The V end was cut by 1 base, the J end by 7 bases, with 2 bases between. The CDR3 sequence is 12 residues long. CDR3: CASSLVNSPLHF. Written as DNA, the CDR3 is TGTGCCAGCAGCTTAGTCAATTCACCCCTCCACTTT. The variable domain in full, with the rest retrieved from reference TRBV7-2 and TRBJ1-6, is GAGVSQSPSNKVTEKGKDVELRCDPISGHTALYWYRQSLGQGLEFLIYFQGNSAPDKSGLPSDRFSAERTGGSVSTLTIQRTQQEDSAVYLCASSLVNSPLHFGNGTRLTVT.

This clonotype showed up many times. J is TRBJ2-3 and V is TRBV7-2; 9 nucleotides agree with TRBD2. J lost 6 bases, V lost 5 bases, and 9 bases had no gene match. Looked up from germline, CDR1 is SGHTA and CDR2 is FQGNSA. The CDR3 extends over 15 amino acids. The CDR3, as DNA: TGTGCCAGCAGCCCCTTAAGCGGGGGGCGTGATACGCAGTATTTT. Amino acid sequence: CASSPLSGGRDTQYF.

Only a few counts were recorded for this clonotype. The chain has TRBV10-3 and TRBJ1-6; 12 bases are shared with TRBD1. Germline lookup yields CDR1 ENHRY and CDR2 SYGVKD. This CDR3 has 14 residues. V lost 7 bases, J lost 10 bases, and 5 bases stayed unmatched. The CDR3 sequence is CAIKGQGARSPLHF. Written as DNA, the CDR3 is TGTGCCATCAAGGGACAGGGGGCGAGATCACCCCTCCACTTT.

This clonotype was picked up one time. V gene TRBV11-2 combines with J gene TRBJ1-3; possibly TRBD1 for D (5 bases). This CDR3 contains 15 residues. V was shortened by 0 bases and J by 2 bases, with 8 bases between the two germline ends. Looked up from germline, CDR1 is SGHAT and CDR2 is FQNNGV. For the CDR3, the DNA is TGTGCCAGCAGCTTAGACAGGGTACCTGGAAACACCATATATTTT. Protein sequence: CASSLDRVPGNTIYF.

The rearrangement uses TRBV20-1 and TRBJ2-7; D may be TRBD1 or TRBD2 (5 bases each). This CDR3 is built from 12 residues. V gave up 3 bases and J gave up 2 bases, with 8 bases separating them. The germline V gene has CDR1 DFQATT and CDR2 SNEGSKA (reference sequence). CDR3 sequence reads: CSARGTAYEQYF. The CDR3 DNA reads TGCAGTGCTAGGGGGACCGCCTACGAGCAGTACTTC.

This rearrangement joins TRBV10-3 to TRBJ1-2, with 7 bases that match TRBD1. V was clipped by 6 bases and J by 2 bases; unmatched bases: 6. Germline CDR1 reads ENHRY; CDR2 reads SYGVKD. CDR3 size: 14 residues. CDR3 in amino acids: CAISEGARNYGYTF. The CDR3 DNA reads as TGTGCCATCAGCGAGGGGGCGCGGAACTATGGCTACACCTTC.

This clonotype was seen at least ten times. The gene calls are TRBV4-1 and TRBJ1-2; D gene ambiguous. Germline loops: CDR1 MGHRA, CDR2 YSYEKL. This CDR3 comprises 17 residues. The V and J ends lost 3 bases and 4 bases respectively, with 21 bases between them. Written as DNA, the CDR3 is TGCGCCAGCAGCCATTCCCATGGAGGAAGCATTGGCTATGGCTACACCTTC. This encodes CASSHSHGGSIGYGYTF.

This clonotype was detected many times. This rearrangement joins TRBV15 to TRBJ2-5, with TRBD2 matching over 9 bases. V shed 1 base, J shed 4 bases, and the junction held 7 bases outside the gene matches. The germline CDR1 and CDR2 sequences are LNHNV and YYDKDF (reference sequence). The CDR3 spans 16 residues. DNA of the CDR3: TGTGCCACCAGCAGAGCAGGTAGCGGGAGCCCAGAGACCCAGTACTTC. It codes for CATSRAGSGSPETQYF.

This clonotype was seen only a few times. This chain uses TRBV19 with TRBJ2-3; D unresolved. There are 12 residues in the CDR3. The germline CDR1 and CDR2 sequences are LNHDA and SQIVND (reference sequence). V was pared by 6 bases and J by 1 base, with 5 bases between. CDR3 in DNA: TGTGCCAGTAGGCCGGGCACAGATACGCAGTATTTT. Translated, it gives CASRPGTDTQYF.

The chain links TRBV20-1 to TRBJ2-5; 7 nucleotides align to TRBD2. Germline CDR1 is DFQATT and CDR2 is SNEGSKA (reference sequence). The CDR3 loop spans 14 amino acids. The trim removed 6 bases at V and 2 bases at J, leaving 9 bases unmatched. For the CDR3, the DNA is TGCAGTGCAACCCGGGGAGGGTGGCAAGAGACCCAGTACTTC. Protein product: CSATRGGWQETQYF.

The chain employs TRBV19 and TRBJ2-2, with unresolved D. The CDR3 extends over 14 amino acids. V was cut by 5 bases and J by 1 base, with 8 bases left in between. Germline V gene data show CDR1 as LNHDA and CDR2 as SQIVND (reference sequence). The CDR3 region has the DNA TGTGCCAGTAGTGCGGATTTGAACACCGGGGAGCTGTTTTTT. Encoded protein: CASSADLNTGELFF.

This clonotype occurred a few times. This chain uses TRBV20-1 with TRBJ1-2, with 7 bases identical to TRBD1. Germline CDR1 reads DFQATT; CDR2 reads SNEGSKA (reference sequence). J lost 8 bases, V lost 4 bases, and 22 bases had no gene match. The CDR3 extends over 17 amino acids. The CDR3 spells CSATVAGQPFLGSGYTF. The CDR3 DNA reads TGCAGTGCTACCGTGGCGGGACAGCCTTTTTTGGGCTCCGGCTACACCTTC.

CDR3 DNA: TGTGCCACCAATCCCGCCATGAACACTGAAGCTTTCTTT. As protein: CATNPAMNTEAFF. This chain uses TRBV15 with TRBJ1-1; D remains ambiguous. CDR3 length: 13 residues. With 7 bases removed from V and 0 bases from J, the gap between germline ends came to 9 bases. Germline values: CDR1 LNHNV, CDR2 YYDKDF (reference sequence).

V gene TRBV7-3 combines with J gene TRBJ1-2; 7 nucleotides agree with TRBD1. Germline trimming cut 5 bases from V and 8 bases from J; bases unmatched to any gene: 11. The V gene's germline CDR1 is SGHTA and CDR2 FQGTGA. The CDR3 is 14 amino acids. The CDR3 loop is CASSPTGQPRGYTF. CDR3 coding DNA: TGTGCCAGCAGCCCGACGGGACAGCCGAGGGGCTACACCTTC.

Points on this clonotype: One end of the junction fails to match germline, which may point to a read error. This chain links TRBV11-1 with TRBJ2-1; D is uncertain. The CDR3 covers 15 residues. From germline, CDR1 is SGHAT and CDR2 FQDESV (reference sequence). The CDR3 region has the DNA TGCGCCAGCAGCTATGCAGTTAGCTCGTACAATGAGCGGTTCTTC. This codes for CASSYAVSSYNERFF.